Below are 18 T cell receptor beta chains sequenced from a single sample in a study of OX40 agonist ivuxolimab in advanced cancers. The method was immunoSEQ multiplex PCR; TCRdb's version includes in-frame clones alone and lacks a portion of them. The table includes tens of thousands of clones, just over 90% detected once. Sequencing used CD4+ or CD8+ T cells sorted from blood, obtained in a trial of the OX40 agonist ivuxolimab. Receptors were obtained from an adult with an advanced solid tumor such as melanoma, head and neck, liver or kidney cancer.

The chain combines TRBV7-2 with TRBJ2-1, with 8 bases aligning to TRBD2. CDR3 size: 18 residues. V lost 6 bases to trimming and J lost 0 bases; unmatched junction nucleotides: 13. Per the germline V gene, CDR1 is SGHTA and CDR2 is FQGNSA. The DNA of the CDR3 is TGTGCCAGCAGACGGGGCGGCGTAGCGGGACTCTCCTACAATGAGCAGTTCTTC. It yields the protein CASRRGGVAGLSYNEQFF.

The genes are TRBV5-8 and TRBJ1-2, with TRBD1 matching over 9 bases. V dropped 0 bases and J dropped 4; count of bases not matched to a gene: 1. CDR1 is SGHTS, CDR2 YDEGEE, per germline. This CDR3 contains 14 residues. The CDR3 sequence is CASSLVGQGYGYTF. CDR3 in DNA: TGTGCCAGCAGCTTGGTGGGACAGGGCTATGGCTACACCTTC.

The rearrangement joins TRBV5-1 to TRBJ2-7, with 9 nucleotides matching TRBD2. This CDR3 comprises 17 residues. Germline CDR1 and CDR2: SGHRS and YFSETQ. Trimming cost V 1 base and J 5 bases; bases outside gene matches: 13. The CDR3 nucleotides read TGCGCCAGCAGCTTGTCCGCAGAGTCTAGCGGGATCGACGAGCAGTACTTC. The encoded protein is CASSLSAESSGIDEQYF.

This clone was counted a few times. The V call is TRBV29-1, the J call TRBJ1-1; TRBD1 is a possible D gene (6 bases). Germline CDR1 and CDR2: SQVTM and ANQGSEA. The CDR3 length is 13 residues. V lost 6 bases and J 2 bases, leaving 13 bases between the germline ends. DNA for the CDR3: TGCAGCGTCCTGGACAGAATCAACACTGAAGCTTTCTTT. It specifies CSVLDRINTEAFF.

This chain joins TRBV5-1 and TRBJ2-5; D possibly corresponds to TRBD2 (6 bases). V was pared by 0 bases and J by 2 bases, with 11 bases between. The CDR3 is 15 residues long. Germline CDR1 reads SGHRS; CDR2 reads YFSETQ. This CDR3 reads CASSLAGVRQETQYF. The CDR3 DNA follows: TGCGCCAGCAGCTTGGCGGGGGTCCGGCAAGAGACCCAGTACTTC.

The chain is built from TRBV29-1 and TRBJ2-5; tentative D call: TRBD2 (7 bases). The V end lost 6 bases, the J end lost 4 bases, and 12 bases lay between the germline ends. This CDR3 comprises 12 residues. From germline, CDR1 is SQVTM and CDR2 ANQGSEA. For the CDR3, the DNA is TGCAGCGTCCTACGGGGGGCAGAGACCCAGTACTTC. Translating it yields CSVLRGAETQYF.

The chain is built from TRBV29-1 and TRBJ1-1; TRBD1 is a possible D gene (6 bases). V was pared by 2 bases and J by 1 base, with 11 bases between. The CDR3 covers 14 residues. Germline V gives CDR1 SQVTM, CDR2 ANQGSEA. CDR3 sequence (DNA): TGCAGCGTTGAACGACAGGTATCGAACACTGAAGCTTTCTTT. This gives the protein CSVERQVSNTEAFF.

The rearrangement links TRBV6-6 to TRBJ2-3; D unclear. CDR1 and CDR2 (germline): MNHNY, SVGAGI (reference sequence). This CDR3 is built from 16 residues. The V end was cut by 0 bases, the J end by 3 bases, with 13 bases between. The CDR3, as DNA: TGTGCCAGCAGTTACTCGCGGCCTGACCTTACAGATACGCAGTATTTT. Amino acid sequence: CASSYSRPDLTDTQYF.

This chain's CDR3 is CASSLGRSNQPQHF. The CDR3 DNA is TGTGCCAGCAGTCTAGGACGGAGCAATCAGCCCCAGCATTTT. The J gene is TRBJ1-5, the V gene TRBV7-8, with D unclear. This CDR3 comprises 14 residues. The V end was cut by 6 bases, the J end by 1 base, with 10 bases between. Germline V gene data show CDR1 as SGHVS and CDR2 as FQNEAQ.

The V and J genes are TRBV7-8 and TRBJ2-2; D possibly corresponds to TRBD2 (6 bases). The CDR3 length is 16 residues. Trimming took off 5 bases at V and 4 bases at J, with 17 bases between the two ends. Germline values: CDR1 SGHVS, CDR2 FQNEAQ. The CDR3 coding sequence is TGTGCCAGCAGCCCTCGGGAGCCCCCCCCCACCGGGGAGCTGTTTTTT. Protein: CASSPREPPPTGELFF.

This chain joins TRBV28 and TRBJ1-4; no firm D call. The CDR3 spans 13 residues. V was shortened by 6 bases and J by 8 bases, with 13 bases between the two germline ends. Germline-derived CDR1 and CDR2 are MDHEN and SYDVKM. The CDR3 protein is CASRTAHGEKLFF. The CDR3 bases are TGTGCCAGCAGGACGGCCCATGGGGAAAAACTGTTTTTT.

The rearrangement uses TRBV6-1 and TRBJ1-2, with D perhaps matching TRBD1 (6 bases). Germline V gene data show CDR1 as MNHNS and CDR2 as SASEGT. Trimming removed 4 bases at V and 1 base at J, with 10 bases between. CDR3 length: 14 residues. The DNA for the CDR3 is TGTGCCAGCAGTGGGGGACATATTAACTATGGCTACACCTTC. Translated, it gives CASSGGHINYGYTF.

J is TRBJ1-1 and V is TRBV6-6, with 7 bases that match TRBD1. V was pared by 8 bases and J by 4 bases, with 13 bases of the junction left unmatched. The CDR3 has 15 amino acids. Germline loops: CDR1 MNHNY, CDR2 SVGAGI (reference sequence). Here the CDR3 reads CASFSSGGSVTEAFF. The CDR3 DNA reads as TGTGCCAGCTTTAGTTCAGGGGGTTCGGTCACTGAAGCTTTCTTT.

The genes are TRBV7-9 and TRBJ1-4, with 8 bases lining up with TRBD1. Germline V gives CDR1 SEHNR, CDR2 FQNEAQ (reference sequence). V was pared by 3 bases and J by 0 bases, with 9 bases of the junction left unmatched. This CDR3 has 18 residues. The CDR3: CASSLNRGGFATNEKLFF. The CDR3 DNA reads TGTGCCAGCAGCTTGAACAGGGGGGGATTTGCAACTAATGAAAAACTGTTTTTT.

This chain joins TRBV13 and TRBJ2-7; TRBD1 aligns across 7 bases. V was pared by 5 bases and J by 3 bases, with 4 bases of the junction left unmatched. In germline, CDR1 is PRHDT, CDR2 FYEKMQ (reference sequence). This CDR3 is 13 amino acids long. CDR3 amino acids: CASSQPGGYEQYF. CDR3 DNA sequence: TGTGCCAGCAGCCAGCCAGGGGGCTACGAGCAGTACTTC.

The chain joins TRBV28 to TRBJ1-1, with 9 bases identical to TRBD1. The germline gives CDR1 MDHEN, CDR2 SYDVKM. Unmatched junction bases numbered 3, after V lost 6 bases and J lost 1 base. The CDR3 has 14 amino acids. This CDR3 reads CASSGQGRNTEAFF. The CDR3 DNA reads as TGTGCCAGCAGCGGACAGGGGAGGAACACTGAAGCTTTCTTT.

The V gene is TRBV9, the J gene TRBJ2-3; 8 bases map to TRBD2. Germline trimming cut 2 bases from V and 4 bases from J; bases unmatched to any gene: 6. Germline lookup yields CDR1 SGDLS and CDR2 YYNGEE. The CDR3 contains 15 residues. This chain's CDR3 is CASSVGLGSADTQYF. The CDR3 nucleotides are TGTGCCAGCAGCGTGGGACTAGGATCGGCAGATACGCAGTATTTT.

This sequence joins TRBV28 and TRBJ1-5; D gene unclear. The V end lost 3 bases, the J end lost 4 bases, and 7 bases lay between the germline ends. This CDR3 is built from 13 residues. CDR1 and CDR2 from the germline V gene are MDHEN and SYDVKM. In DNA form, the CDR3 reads TGTGCCAGCAGTTTTCCTGGTAATCAGCCCCAGCATTTT. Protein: CASSFPGNQPQHF.